The clone carrying this T cell receptor beta chain was seen many times. What it recognizes is unknown. The data originate from a study of CD8 T cells in ankylosing spondylitis. Broader study findings: Significant enrichment of disease-linked clones was reportedly seen in matched ankylosing spondylitis synovial fluid. Eight highly homologous variants made up a TCR beta motif, and this motif appeared characteristic of ankylosing spondylitis blood. Prior work had noted some motif variants in reactive arthritis blood and synovial fluid.

Trimming took 3 bases from V and 4 from J, leaving 13 bases between them. The CDR3 has 15 residues. Germline values: CDR1 LNHDA, CDR2 SQIVND (reference sequence). Quantitative 5'-RACE with molecular barcodes generated TCR beta libraries. TCRdb redid the calling of the 5' RACE reads with MiXCR, one entry per CDR3 protein. This sample has about 92,000 distinct CDR3 sequences; 8.8% occur once, and the top ten carry roughly 4.6%. The sequence was obtained from a male donor with ankylosing spondylitis or in good health (not recorded which). V gene TRBV19 combines with J gene TRBJ1-5, with D possibly being TRBD1 (5 bases). Sequenced material: blood, either unsorted or a sorted T cell fraction (not recorded which). CDR3 amino acids: CASSIIAGRNQPQHF. CDR3 DNA: TGTGCCAGTAGTATCATCGCAGGGAGGAATCAGCCCCAGCATTTT.